The 24 T cell receptor beta chains below were found in one sample sequenced in a study of early T cells in non-severe SARS-CoV-2 infection. TCRdb re-called the 5' RACE reads with MiXCR, one entry per CDR3 protein. The profile shows some 67,000 distinct CDR3 sequences, about 9% of them singletons. The sample in question was whole blood, obtained at baseline. The receptors originated from an adult who was a healthcare worker with PCR-confirmed SARS-CoV-2 infection or an uninfected control (not recorded which).

This clonotype has just a few counts. CDR3 sequence (DNA): TGTGCCAGCAGCATAGACAGCCGGGCCACCGGGGAGCTGTTTTTT. Translation gives CASSIDSRATGELFF. The chain employs TRBV7-9 and TRBJ2-2; possibly TRBD1 for D (5 bases). The V gene's germline CDR1 is SEHNR and CDR2 FQNEAQ (reference sequence). The CDR3 is 15 residues long. Between the trimmed V and J ends, which lost 5 bases and 4 bases, there was a span of 14 bases.

DNA for the CDR3: TGCAGCGTCCGGGGACAGGGAAACACCGGGGAGCTGTTTTTT. Its translation is CSVRGQGNTGELFF. The chain recombines TRBV29-1 with TRBJ2-2; 9 bases line up with TRBD1. V lost 6 bases and J lost 2; bases outside the gene matches: 4. There are 14 residues in the CDR3. Germline CDR1 SQVTM, CDR2 ANQGSEA.

This clonotype came up a few times. V is TRBV2 and J is TRBJ2-7; maybe TRBD2 (6 bases). Germline values: CDR1 SNHLY, CDR2 FYNNEI. V was cut by 7 bases and J by 0 bases, with 16 bases left in between. The CDR3 runs to 15 residues. Here the CDR3 reads CASMRDGRASYEQYF. The DNA of the CDR3 is TGTGCCAGCATGAGGGACGGGAGAGCCTCCTACGAGCAGTACTTC.

Concerning this clonotype: A much larger clone lies a single base off, so this may be a read error. This rearrangement joins TRBV19 to TRBJ1-4; no definite D call. The CDR3 totals 16 residues. Per the germline V gene, CDR1 is LNHDA and CDR2 is SQIVND (reference sequence). CDR3 nucleotide sequence: TGTGCCAGTAGAAACAGCTTTGTGGCAACTAATGAAAAACTGCTTTTT. Protein product: CASRNSFVATNEKLLF.

This clonotype showed up many times. The rearrangement joins TRBV7-9 to TRBJ2-6; no reliable D call. Germline CDR1 SEHNR, CDR2 FQNEAQ (reference sequence). The CDR3 has 12 residues. Between the trimmed V and J ends, which lost 0 bases and 15 bases, there was a span of 9 bases. This CDR3 reads CASSLASLGLTF. The DNA for the CDR3 is TGTGCCAGCAGCTTAGCTTCCCTGGGCCTGACTTTC. Full variable domain (outside the CDR3, taken from reference TRBV7-9 and TRBJ2-6): DTGVSQNPRHKITKRGQNVTFRCDPISEHNRLYWYRQTLGQGPEFLTYFQNEAQLEKSRLLSDRFSAERPKGSFSTLEIQRTEQGDSAMYLCASSLASLGLTFGAGSRLTVL.

The V gene is TRBV9, the J gene TRBJ2-2; TRBD2 matches 7 bases. The CDR3 length is 16 residues. J lost 4 bases, V lost 1 base, and 7 bases had no gene match. Germline lookup yields CDR1 SGDLS and CDR2 YYNGEE. The CDR3 DNA follows: TGTGCCAGCAGCGTAAAATGGCGGGAGCTCACCGGGGAGCTGTTTTTT. It codes for CASSVKWRELTGELFF. Full variable domain (missing parts from reference TRBV9 and TRBJ2-2): DSGVTQTPKHLITATGQRVTLRCSPRSGDLSVYWYQQSLDQGLQFLIQYYNGEERAKGNILERFSAQQFPDLHSELNLSSLELGDSALYFCASSVKWRELTGELFFGEGSRLTVL.

This clonotype was seen many times. The chain is built from TRBV7-2 and TRBJ2-1; no firm D call. The V end lost 5 bases, the J end lost 12 bases, and 14 bases lay between the germline ends. Germline CDR1 and CDR2: SGHTA and FQGNSA. The CDR3 spans 12 residues. CDR3 sequence reads: CASSQTGQGQFF. The CDR3 DNA reads as TGTGCCAGCAGCCAGACTGGTCAAGGGCAGTTCTTC.

This clonotype was found a few times. The rearrangement joins TRBV7-6 to TRBJ2-7; the D is unclear. Germline lookup yields CDR1 SGHVS and CDR2 FNYEAQ. The V end lost 5 bases, the J end lost 6 bases, and 20 bases lay between the germline ends. The CDR3 runs to 15 residues. CDR3 in DNA: TGTGCCAGCAGCCCCCACTCCCTAGGACGGACCGAGCAGTACTTC. It encodes CASSPHSLGRTEQYF.

This clonotype showed up many times. The V gene is TRBV7-2, the J gene TRBJ2-7, with D possibly TRBD2 on 6 matching bases. V lost 0 bases and J lost 2, with 11 bases in between. Germline CDR1 is SGHTA and CDR2 is FQGNSA. The CDR3 extends over 15 amino acids. The CDR3 coding sequence is TGTGCCAGCAGCTTAGCGCCGGGGGAGCCCTACGAGCAGTACTTC. Protein: CASSLAPGEPYEQYF.

The sample holds many counts of this clonotype. This chain joins TRBV7-3 and TRBJ2-3; 12 bases are a match to TRBD2. The CDR3 spans 16 residues. Germline lookup yields CDR1 SGHTA and CDR2 FQGTGA. The V segment lost 5 bases and the J segment 4 bases; nucleotides outside the gene matches: 7. CDR3 sequence (DNA): TGTGCCAGCAGCCAAAGACTAGCGGGAGCATCAGATACGCAGTATTTT. Protein product: CASSQRLAGASDTQYF.

The sample holds many counts of this clonotype. The rearrangement joins TRBV5-1 to TRBJ2-4; D perhaps matches TRBD2 (5 bases). The germline V and J ends were trimmed by 0 bases and 6 bases, with 10 bases remaining between them. This CDR3 is built from 14 residues. The germline CDR1 and CDR2 sequences are SGHRS and YFSETQ. The CDR3 nucleotides are TGCGCCAGCAGCTTGGAGGACTCAGCAAACATTCAGTACTTC. Translated: CASSLEDSANIQYF. Looking up the rest from reference TRBV5-1 and TRBJ2-4 gives the full variable domain: KAGVTQTPRYLIKTRGQQVTLSCSPISGHRSVSWYQQTPGQGLQFLFEYFSETQRNKGNFPGRFSGRQFSNSRSEMNVSTLELGDSALYLCASSLEDSANIQYFGAGTRLSVL.

To note about this clonotype: The junction departs from germline at one end; a sequencing error may be responsible. The V call is TRBV5-1, the J call TRBJ2-1; 8 bases map to TRBD2. The CDR3 covers 14 residues. Germline lookup yields CDR1 SGHRS and CDR2 YFSETQ. The CDR3 reads CASSSTSGHNEQLF. CDR3 sequence (DNA): TGCGCCAGCAGCTCTACTAGCGGACACAATGAGCAGCTCTTC.

This clonotype was counted a few times. The CDR3 sequence: CASSPGSLYGYTF. The CDR3 DNA reads TGTGCCAGCTCACCAGGGTCGCTCTATGGCTACACCTTC. The chain couples TRBV18 to TRBJ1-2; D remains unclear. Trimming shortened V by 2 bases and J by 4 bases, and 8 bases separated the two germline ends. The CDR3 runs to 13 residues. Germline CDR1 and CDR2: KGHSH and LQKENI. Full variable domain (rest looked up from reference TRBV18 and TRBJ1-2): NAGVMQNPRHLVRRRGQEARLRCSPMKGHSHVYWYRQLPEEGLKFMVYLQKENIIDESGMPKERFSAEFPKEGPSILRIQQVVRGDSAAYFCASSPGSLYGYTFGSGTRLTVV.

The V gene is TRBV28, the J gene TRBJ2-7; D unresolved. The CDR3 has 13 residues. Trimming took off 6 bases at V and 5 bases at J, with 14 bases between the two ends. The V gene's germline CDR1 is MDHEN and CDR2 SYDVKM. CDR3 sequence: CASSPIGVHEQYF. In DNA, the CDR3 is TGTGCCAGCAGCCCAATTGGGGTTCACGAGCAGTACTTC. Drawing the rest from reference TRBV28 and TRBJ2-7, the complete variable domain is DVKVTQSSRYLVKRTGEKVFLECVQDMDHENMFWYRQDPGLGLRLIYFSYDVKMKEKGDIPEGYSVSREKKERFSLILESASTNQTSMYLCASSPIGVHEQYFGPGTRLTVT.

The rearrangement uses TRBV2 and TRBJ2-6; no definite D call. Germline values: CDR1 SNHLY, CDR2 FYNNEI. The V gene lost 6 bases and the J gene lost 0 bases, with 9 bases spanning the gap. This CDR3 has 15 residues. CDR3 protein: CASSPPSSGANVLTF. CDR3 nucleotide sequence: TGTGCCAGCAGCCCCCCATCCTCTGGGGCCAACGTCCTGACTTTC.

The sample holds many counts of this clonotype. The chain carries TRBV18 and TRBJ2-7; D may correspond to TRBD1 or TRBD2 (5 bases each). CDR3 size: 15 residues. Between the trimmed V and J ends, which lost 4 bases and 2 bases, there was a span of 15 bases. Germline values: CDR1 KGHSH, CDR2 LQKENI. The CDR3 region is CASSLREGRAYEQYF. CDR3 DNA sequence: TGTGCCAGCTCACTGAGAGAGGGGCGGGCCTACGAGCAGTACTTC.

This clonotype appeared many times. This rearrangement joins TRBV7-2 to TRBJ1-5, with unresolved D. CDR3 length equals 13 residues. Trimming shortened V by 5 bases and J by 9 bases, and 14 bases separated the two germline ends. Germline assignment: CDR1 SGHTA and CDR2 FQGNSA. The CDR3 DNA follows: TGTGCCAGCAGCCCGCTACGGGCCGGGCCCCAGCATTTT. It yields the protein CASSPLRAGPQHF.

This clonotype was seen repeatedly, ten times or more. The chain uses TRBV7-2 and TRBJ1-6, with D maybe TRBD1 (6 bases). In germline, CDR1 is SGHTA, CDR2 FQGNSA. The CDR3 is 16 amino acids. The V and J ends lost 5 bases and 6 bases respectively, with 17 bases between them. The CDR3 region is CASSLGLQGRNSPLHF. As DNA, the CDR3 is TGTGCCAGCAGCCTAGGATTACAGGGCCGTAATTCACCCCTCCACTTT.

There are many counts of this clonotype. The CDR3 here is CASSPARTENEAFF. The CDR3 nucleotides read TGTGCCAGCAGCCCGGCGCGGACAGAGAATGAAGCTTTCTTT. The V gene is TRBV7-2, the J gene TRBJ1-1, with a tentative D call TRBD1 (6 bases). This CDR3 has 14 amino acids. Trimming took 5 bases from V and 7 from J, leaving 17 bases between them. Germline V gene lookup returns CDR1 SGHTA and CDR2 FQGNSA.

This clonotype occurred many times. This chain uses TRBV7-8 with TRBJ1-2; 9 bases match TRBD1. The V gene's germline CDR1 is SGHVS and CDR2 FQNEAQ. V lost 0 bases and J lost 7; bases outside the gene matches: 9. The CDR3 spans 16 residues. The chain's CDR3 is CASSLAEVGQGGGYTF. For the CDR3, the DNA is TGTGCCAGCAGCTTAGCGGAGGTGGGACAGGGTGGTGGCTACACCTTC.

The chain carries TRBV6-2 or TRBV6-3 and TRBJ1-4; the D is unclear. Trimming pared 8 bases from V and 10 bases from J, leaving 14 bases between. Germline-derived CDR1 and CDR2 are MNHEY and SVGEGT. This CDR3 has 12 residues. CDR3 sequence reads: CASSTLRGKLFF. CDR3 nucleotides: TGTGCCAGCTCAACCCTCCGCGGAAAACTGTTTTTT.

With respect to this clonotype: A clone one base away is much larger, so this may be a read error. V usage is TRBV28 and J usage is TRBJ1-2, with D tentatively TRBD1 (6 bases). Germline V CDR1 and CDR2: MDHEN, SYDVKM. This CDR3 comprises 12 residues. CDR3 loop: CASSRTDYSYTF. The CDR3 DNA reads TGTGCCAGCAGCAGGACAGACTATAGCTACACCTTC.

As regards this clonotype: This may be a read error: a much more frequent sequence differs by one nucleotide. This chain links TRBV7-2 with TRBJ2-3; D is possibly TRBD2 (5 bases). In germline, CDR1 is SGHTA, CDR2 FQGNSA. The CDR3 sequence is 14 residues long. CDR3 sequence (DNA): TGTGTCAGCAGCCAGGAGACTACCACAGATACGCAGTATTTT. This sequence encodes CVSSQETTTDTQYF.

This clonotype was counted at least ten times. The rearrangement links TRBV27 to TRBJ2-7; tentative D call: TRBD2 (6 bases). This CDR3 contains 17 residues. Germline V gives CDR1 MNHEY, CDR2 SMNVEV (reference sequence). Trimming removed 2 bases from V and 5 bases from J, with 22 bases in between. The CDR3 loop reads CASSLPPAVGRGHEQYF. The CDR3 nucleotides read TGTGCCAGCAGTTTACCGCCAGCGGTCGGGAGAGGCCACGAGCAGTACTTC.